This is a list of T cell receptor beta chains from one sample in a study of neurological immune-mediated disorders. MiXCR was run by TCRdb on the 5' RACE reads, yielding one entry per CDR3 protein. The sample lists about 74,000 distinct CDR3 sequences; around 5% were seen once. Sequencing was performed on PBMCs. The source of these receptors is a young man with multiple sclerosis. CDR3s include the opening cysteine and the closing phenylalanine or tryptophan. D genes are given only for firm matches.

TRBJ1-2 TRBV5-1 TRBD1 CASRPSTGDYTF
TRBJ2-7 TRBV27 - CASSPRRATLPTYEQYF
TRBJ2-4 TRBV9 - CASSDGGAAKNIQYF
TRBJ2-2 TRBV3-1 - CASSQVQGSNTGELFF
TRBJ2-1 TRBV29-1 - CSVEKGGGRNEQFF
TRBJ2-7 TRBV5-6 - CASSLGVYEQYF
TRBJ1-5 TRBV12-3/TRBV12-4 TRBD1 CASSLARQGDQPQNF
TRBJ2-1 TRBV29-1 TRBD1 CSVGQGYNNEQFF
TRBJ2-4 TRBV20-1 - CSALIVGAKNIQYF
TRBJ1-5 TRBV20-1 - CSAQVSRGGNQPQHF
TRBJ1-5 TRBV9 - CASRDSGDQPQHF
TRBJ2-1 TRBV2 TRBD2 CASSESSGSKNEQFF
TRBJ2-5 TRBV5-1 - CASSSGGATQETQYF
TRBJ2-2 TRBV20-1 - CSARAYLCPSTGELFF
TRBJ2-1 TRBV6-2/TRBV6-3 - CASSSLRGTNEQFF
TRBJ1-6 TRBV27 TRBD1 CASKTRDSPGGSPLHF
TRBJ2-3 TRBV7-7 - CASSLSFTDTQYF
TRBJ2-1 TRBV5-5 - CASSRFGLGNEQFF
TRBJ2-1 TRBV7-2 TRBD2 CASSLHGLASDEQFF
TRBJ2-3 TRBV6-1 - CASGRQLATNTQYF
TRBJ2-1 TRBV6-6 TRBD2 CASSYNRGLAGGMNEQFF
TRBJ2-2 TRBV9 - CASSNGWTGELFF
TRBJ2-7 TRBV20-1 - CSARRGYEQYF
TRBJ1-3 TRBV9 - CASSVVGEGTIYF
TRBJ1-5 TRBV28 TRBD1 CASTRFRGRAVRILSNQPQNF
TRBJ1-1 TRBV12-3/TRBV12-4 - CASSLGEGEAFF
TRBJ2-5 TRBV5-5 TRBD1 CASSLGSQQGVRETQYF
TRBJ2-3 TRBV5-1 TRBD2 CASSSLAGEGTQYF
TRBJ1-5 TRBV3-1 - CASSHSSRGRDSQPQHF
TRBJ2-7 TRBV25-1 TRBD1 CASMRPGTGAYEQYF
TRBJ2-1 TRBV7-2 TRBD2 CASSFRTSGGTNEQFF
TRBJ2-1 TRBV6-2/TRBV6-3 - CASSAQLALNEQFF
TRBJ2-3 TRBV20-1 - CSARPTDTQYF
TRBJ2-3 TRBV10-3 - CAISDSANSDTQYF
TRBJ2-1 TRBV7-9 - CASSMRLEAGEQFF